This T cell receptor beta chain was obtained from a study of radiation and T cells in renal cell carcinoma. Documented treatment: 15 Gy SBRT to primary tumor, nephrectomy 4 weeks later. Nephrectomy followed 15 Gy stereotactic body radiation by 4 weeks. Study findings and constraints: No pretreatment tumor biopsies were available for baseline clonotypes. Compared with controls, irradiated tumors had more, larger dominant CDR3 motifs.

Per germline, CDR1 WSHSY and CDR2 SAAADI. The CDR3 has 16 amino acids. The V gene end was trimmed by 2 bases and the J gene end by 4 bases; junction bases not matched to a gene: 7. This clone turned up a few times. Its antigen is as yet unknown. Generated by immunoSEQ multiplex PCR, the TCRdb table keeps only in-frame clones and is missing some. The sample carries some 20,000 clones, about half recorded once. The TCR comes from a woman between 50 and 59 years old with renal cell carcinoma. The V gene is TRBV10-2, the J gene TRBJ2-5; 10 bases map to TRBD2. The sequencing used tumor tissue, collected from a patient whose treatment included radiotherapy and nephrectomy. The CDR3 loop is CASSETASGGGETQYF. CDR3 in DNA: TGCGCCAGCAGTGAGACGGCTAGCGGGGGAGGAGAGACCCAGTACTTC.